The source of this T cell receptor (beta chain) is a study of blood T cell repertoires in COVID-19. Study-wide background: Donors in the United States, Italy and Spain gave samples during acute or convalescent COVID-19. From T cells, B-cell-depleted T cells, or PBMCs came the material, which was cDNA or gDNA.

The method was immunoSEQ multiplex PCR; TCRdb's version includes in-frame clones alone and lacks a portion of them. Of 200,000 to 250,000 clones in the sample, around 89% were seen once. The CDR3 covers 14 residues. Germline values: CDR1 MNHNY, CDR2 SVGAGI (reference sequence). Trimming cost V 4 bases and J 8 bases; bases outside gene matches: 10. The TCR was taken from a woman between 18 and 29 years old in a cohort exposed to, infected with or recovered from COVID-19 (not recorded which). Material for sequencing was PBMCs or T cells enriched from blood (not recorded which). This rearrangement joins TRBV6-6 to TRBJ1-2; the match to TRBD1 covers 7 bases. The CDR3 protein is CASSSSDREGGYTF. The CDR3 DNA reads TGTGCCAGCAGTTCTTCAGACAGGGAAGGAGGCTACACCTTC.